This T cell receptor (beta chain) was profiled in a study of T-cell reconstitution after alpha-beta-depleted transplantation in children. A TCRbeta library incorporating unique molecular identifiers was prepared. One entry per CDR3 protein results from TCRdb running MiXCR on the PCR reads. The table shows about 360,000 distinct CDR3 sequences, with 13% occurring only once. This clonotype was seen a few times. The germline V gene has CDR1 DFQATT and CDR2 SNEGSKA (reference sequence). This CDR3 comprises 18 residues. V lost 6 bases, J lost 1 base, and 16 bases stayed unmatched. This receptor was obtained from a human donor who donated a stem cell graft to a child with Fanconi anemia. The sample here was PBMCs, taken from the stem cell graft. The chain carries TRBV20-1 and TRBJ2-1; 9 bases fit TRBD2. CDR3 DNA sequence: TGCAGTGCCCCCGTGTGGGGGGGGCTAGCGGGGTCCTACAATGAGCAGTTCTTC. It specifies CSAPVWGGLAGSYNEQFF.